The 25 T cell receptor beta chains in this list originate from one sample, sequenced in a study of molecular identifiers for immune sequencing clone quantification. Each CDR3 protein is one row after TCRdb ran MiXCR on the PCR reads. This table holds about 65,000 distinct CDR3 sequences, about a sixth found once. Sample: naive CD8+ T cells from blood, with Jurkat cell RNA spiked in. Subset described: FACS-sorted CD8+CD4-CCR7+CD45RA+ naive T cells. The origin of the receptors is a human donor in good health. Some libraries in this study had Jurkat cell RNA spiked in.

This clonotype showed up many times. This chain uses TRBV27 with TRBJ2-5; 7 bases match TRBD2. Losses at the gene ends were 6 bases for V and 5 bases for J; bases not matched to a gene: 6. The CDR3 loop spans 13 amino acids. Germline V lookup: CDR1 MNHEY, CDR2 SMNVEV (reference sequence). For the CDR3, the DNA is TGTGCCAGCAGCTTCGTGGGAGGGGAGACCCAGTACTTC. Its translation is CASSFVGGETQYF.

A word on this clonotype: The junction departs from germline at one end; a sequencing error may be responsible. This chain joins TRBV4-1 and TRBJ1-5; TRBD1 is a possible D gene (6 bases). Per germline, CDR1 MGHRA and CDR2 YSYEKL. The CDR3 covers 16 residues. This chain's CDR3 is CASSQGQAEGNQPQRF. In nucleotides, the CDR3 is TGCGCCAGCAGCCAAGGACAGGCGGAGGGCAATCAGCCCCAGCGTTTT.

The sample holds a few counts of this clonotype. It may be a read error: a sequence one base away is much more abundant. The chain has TRBV30 and TRBJ2-1, with 11 nucleotides matching TRBD2. The germline gives CDR1 GTSNPN, CDR2 SVGIG (reference sequence). V gave up 5 bases and J gave up 8 bases; unmatched junction bases: 8. CDR3 length: 14 residues. The chain's CDR3 is CAWGTSGLHDEQFF. In DNA, the CDR3 is TGTGCCTGGGGGACTAGCGGACTCCACGATGAGCAGTTCTTC.

This clonotype was found many times. V and J are TRBV9 and TRBJ2-3; 8 nucleotides line up with TRBD2. From germline, CDR1 is SGDLS and CDR2 YYNGEE. V was clipped by 0 bases and J by 1 base; unmatched bases: 10. CDR3 length equals 18 residues. CDR3 residues: CASSVGGGAGARTDTQYF. The CDR3 DNA follows: TGTGCCAGCAGCGTAGGGGGAGGAGCGGGGGCCCGCACAGATACGCAGTATTTT. The variable domain in full, with the rest retrieved from reference TRBV9 and TRBJ2-3, is DSGVTQTPKHLITATGQRVTLRCSPRSGDLSVYWYQQSLDQGLQFLIQYYNGEERAKGNILERFSAQQFPDLHSELNLSSLELGDSALYFCASSVGGGAGARTDTQYFGPGTRLTVL.

This clonotype occurred many times. This chain connects TRBV7-9 to TRBJ2-6; 11 bases map to TRBD1. The CDR3 length is 16 residues. Germline CDR1 SEHNR, CDR2 FQNEAQ (reference sequence). J lost 2 bases, V lost 9 bases, and 6 bases had no gene match. For the CDR3, the DNA is TGTGCCAGTTACCGGGACAGGGGGACTGGGGCCAACGTCCTGACTTTC. Translation gives CASYRDRGTGANVLTF.

This clonotype was recorded many times. The CDR3 reads CSARGRDRGYEQYF. The CDR3 DNA sequence: TGCAGTGCTAGAGGCCGGGACAGGGGCTACGAGCAGTACTTC. This chain uses TRBV20-1 with TRBJ2-7; TRBD1 matches at 10 bases. The ends lost 1 base at V and 3 bases at J; junction bases unmatched: 3. Germline assignment: CDR1 DFQATT and CDR2 SNEGSKA (reference sequence). The CDR3 is made up of 14 amino acids.

This clonotype was seen many times. The CDR3 sequence: CASSSVGLGREYEQYF. CDR3 nucleotide sequence: TGTGCCAGCAGCTCCGTCGGATTAGGACGCGAGTACGAGCAGTACTTC. The chain is built from TRBV7-9 and TRBJ2-7; D unclear. This CDR3 comprises 16 residues. Germline V lookup: CDR1 SEHNR, CDR2 FQNEAQ (reference sequence). V was cut by 4 bases and J by 4 bases, with 20 bases left in between.

This clonotype came up many times. The CDR3 loop is CAEGLATNEKLFF. Written as DNA, the CDR3 is TGTGCGGAGGGGCTCGCAACTAATGAAAAACTGTTTTTT. This chain connects TRBV7-9 to TRBJ1-4, with D possibly matching TRBD1 (5 bases). CDR1 and CDR2 from the germline V gene are SEHNR and FQNEAQ (reference sequence). This CDR3 spans 13 amino acids.

The sample holds many counts of this clonotype. The chain combines TRBV7-7 with TRBJ2-3; D ambiguous. CDR1 is SSHAT and CDR2 is FNYEAQ in the germline V gene (reference sequence). The length of the CDR3 is 13 residues. V lost 2 bases, J lost 1 base, and 4 bases lay in between. The CDR3: CASSLTGTDTQYF. The CDR3 DNA is TGTGCCAGCAGCTTAACAGGCACAGATACGCAGTATTTT.

This clonotype was observed a single time. The rearrangement joins TRBV19 to TRBJ2-2, with D perhaps TRBD1 (5 bases). The V end lost 3 bases, the J end lost 5 bases, and 7 bases lay between the germline ends. The CDR3 is made up of 13 amino acids. Germline V gene data show CDR1 as LNHDA and CDR2 as SQIVND (reference sequence). The DNA for the CDR3 is TGTGCCAGTAGTATTAAGGGGACCGGGGAGCTGTTTTTT. The encoded protein is CASSIKGTGELFF.

This clonotype was counted many times. The chain recombines TRBV7-8 with TRBJ2-5, with TRBD2 matching over 8 bases. The germline V gene has CDR1 SGHVS and CDR2 FQNEAQ. Trimming took 3 bases from V and 5 from J; bases not matched to a gene: 11. The CDR3 extends over 16 amino acids. The CDR3 sequence is CASSLVLLAGLETQYF. The CDR3 coding sequence is TGTGCCAGCAGCTTGGTACTCCTAGCGGGTCTTGAGACCCAGTACTTC.

The chain employs TRBV19 and TRBJ2-2, with unresolved D. Looked up from germline, CDR1 is LNHDA and CDR2 is SQIVND (reference sequence). This CDR3 spans 13 amino acids. Trimming pared 3 bases from V and 6 bases from J, leaving 8 bases between. The CDR3 DNA is TGTGCCAGTAGTATTTTGGCAGCCGGGGAGCTGTTTTTT. Translation gives CASSILAAGELFF.

V is TRBV6-1 and J is TRBJ1-1; D possibly corresponds to TRBD1 (6 bases). The CDR3 is made up of 16 amino acids. The germline CDR1 and CDR2 sequences are MNHNS and SASEGT. Trimming left V 4 bases short and J 4 bases short, with 19 bases between. This CDR3 is CASSAWGGRKGTEAFF. The CDR3 nucleotides are TGTGCCAGCAGTGCCTGGGGGGGGCGGAAAGGCACTGAAGCTTTCTTT.

This clonotype was picked up a small number of times. Since a much larger clone is just one base distant, this may be a read error. This sequence joins TRBV6-6 and TRBJ2-1; 7 nucleotides match TRBD1. V dropped 5 bases and J dropped 9; count of bases not matched to a gene: 7. CDR3 length: 13 residues. Germline lookup yields CDR1 MNHNY and CDR2 SVGAGI (reference sequence). This CDR3 reads CASSLGQIGEQFF. Here the CDR3 DNA reads TGTGCCAGCAGTCTGGGACAGATAGGTGAGCAGTTCTTC.

This clonotype was counted many times. Written as DNA, the CDR3 is TGTGCCAGCAGTGACGGGGCTAGCGGCATCCCTGGGGCCTACGAGCAGTACTTC. The encoded protein is CASSDGASGIPGAYEQYF. This rearrangement joins TRBV2 to TRBJ2-7; 7 nucleotides match TRBD2. Germline trimming cut 3 bases from V and 2 bases from J; bases unmatched to any gene: 16. The CDR3 sequence is 18 residues long. The V gene's germline CDR1 is SNHLY and CDR2 FYNNEI.

This clonotype was recorded at least ten times. V gene TRBV4-2 combines with J gene TRBJ2-2, with D maybe TRBD2 (5 bases). Looked up from germline, CDR1 is LGHNA and CDR2 is YNFKEQ. The CDR3 is made up of 14 amino acids. Trimming cost V 1 base and J 3 bases, with 6 bases left between them. The DNA of the CDR3 is TGTGCCAGCAGCCAAGGGGAGCACACCGGGGAGCTGTTTTTT. This encodes CASSQGEHTGELFF.

This clonotype was counted between two and nine times. This sequence joins TRBV6-5 and TRBJ2-7; 10 bases match TRBD2. In germline, CDR1 is MNHEY, CDR2 SVGAGI. The V segment lost 4 bases and the J segment 3 bases; nucleotides outside the gene matches: 6. CDR3 size: 15 residues. The CDR3 region has the DNA TGTGCCAGCAGTTCCCTGGGACTAGCGCTCTACGAGCAGTACTTC. Protein: CASSSLGLALYEQYF.

Regarding this clonotype: This may arise from a read error, as a much more abundant clone is one base away. The chain couples TRBV30 to TRBJ1-1; tentatively, D is TRBD1 (5 bases). Trimming left V 1 base short and J 1 base short, with 16 bases between. This CDR3 is 16 amino acids long. CDR1 and CDR2 (germline): GTSNPN, SVGIG (reference sequence). The CDR3 reads CAWSGYRTPANTEAFF. CDR3 coding DNA: TGTGCCTGGAGTGGCTACAGGACGCCCGCGAACACTGAAGCTTTCTTT.

This clonotype was observed many times. The chain links TRBV10-1 to TRBJ2-3, with no clear D. V was cut by 2 bases and J by 5 bases, with 11 bases left in between. The germline gives CDR1 WNHNN, CDR2 SYGVQD (reference sequence). CDR3 length: 14 residues. The CDR3 region has the DNA TGCGCCAGCAGTGAGGGCCGGTTAGTAGATACGCAGTATTTT. It yields the protein CASSEGRLVDTQYF.

The chain links TRBV18 to TRBJ1-2; D is perhaps TRBD1 (6 bases). The CDR3 runs to 15 residues. Germline V lookup: CDR1 KGHSH, CDR2 LQKENI. The V end was cut by 3 bases, the J end by 4 bases, with 15 bases between. The CDR3 sequence is CASSPPGGGAYGYTF. CDR3 DNA: TGTGCCAGCTCACCTCCCGGGGGGGGCGCCTATGGCTACACCTTC.

The table lists this clonotype with many counts. This chain joins TRBV7-6 and TRBJ2-3; the D is unclear. Germline CDR1 is SGHVS and CDR2 is FNYEAQ. This CDR3 spans 14 amino acids. Trimming cost V 1 base and J 3 bases, with 8 bases left between them. CDR3 amino acids: CASSLDGLTDTQYF. The CDR3 nucleotides are TGTGCCAGCAGCTTAGATGGCCTGACAGATACGCAGTATTTT.

Ten or more counts support this clonotype. The chain couples TRBV7-9 to TRBJ2-7; 9 bases are shared with TRBD1. V dropped 6 bases and J dropped 4; count of bases not matched to a gene: 4. The CDR3 has 13 amino acids. Germline CDR1 SEHNR, CDR2 FQNEAQ (reference sequence). CDR3 bases: TGTGCCAGCAGACCACAGGGGGCTTACGAGCAGTACTTC. Translation gives CASRPQGAYEQYF.

Many counts were recorded for this clonotype. This chain connects TRBV27 to TRBJ1-5; D remains unclear. Trimming left V 2 bases short and J 2 bases short, with 10 bases between. CDR1 is MNHEY, CDR2 SMNVEV, per germline (reference sequence). The CDR3 length is 15 residues. The CDR3 DNA reads as TGTGCCAGCAGTTTAGGAGGCCACGGCAATCAGCCCCAGCATTTT. Protein product: CASSLGGHGNQPQHF.

CDR3 coding DNA: TGTGCCAGCAGCCCAACCGCGGGACAGGGTAACGAGCAGTACTTC. It is translated as CASSPTAGQGNEQYF. V usage is TRBV9 and J usage is TRBJ2-7, with 9 bases lining up with TRBD1. Germline CDR1 SGDLS, CDR2 YYNGEE. V shed 4 bases, J shed 5 bases, and the junction held 10 bases outside the gene matches. There are 15 residues in the CDR3.

The chain employs TRBV2 and TRBJ2-5; no firm D call. CDR1 and CDR2 from the germline V gene are SNHLY and FYNNEI. CDR3 length: 15 residues. Trimming took 5 bases from V and 2 from J, leaving 15 bases between them. Here the CDR3 DNA reads TGTGCCAGCAGTACCCGTAAGGGTTTGCAAGAGACCCAGTACTTC. It translates to CASSTRKGLQETQYF.